This TCR beta chain derives from a study of blood T cell repertoires in COVID-19. Study information: The cDNA or gDNA used as material had been derived from T cells, B-cell-depleted T cells, or PBMCs.

This table comes from immunoSEQ multiplex PCR, and its TCRdb copy is limited to in-frame clones, with some not included. The profile shows about 160,000 clones, approximately 90% of them singletons. The germline gives CDR1 SGHVS, CDR2 FNYEAQ. Trimming removed 5 bases from V and 1 base from J; junction bases left unmatched: 10. The CDR3 has 16 amino acids. This clone has just one count. Material for sequencing was peripheral blood. The gene calls are TRBV7-6 and TRBJ2-5; 7 positions agree with TRBD2. This clonotype was sampled from a woman in her seventies with COVID-19, enrolled during active disease. The CDR3 here is CASSLGPASGQETQYF. For the CDR3, the DNA is TGTGCCAGCAGCCTAGGACCGGCTAGCGGCCAAGAGACCCAGTACTTC.